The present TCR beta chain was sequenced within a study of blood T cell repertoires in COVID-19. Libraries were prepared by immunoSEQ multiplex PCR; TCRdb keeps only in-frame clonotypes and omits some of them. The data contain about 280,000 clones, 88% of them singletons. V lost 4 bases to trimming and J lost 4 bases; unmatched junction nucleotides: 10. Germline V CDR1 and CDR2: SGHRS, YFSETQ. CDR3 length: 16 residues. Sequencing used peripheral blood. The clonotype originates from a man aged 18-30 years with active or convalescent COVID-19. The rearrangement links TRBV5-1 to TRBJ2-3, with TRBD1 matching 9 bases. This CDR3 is CASSLRQGETADTQYF. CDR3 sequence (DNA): TGCGCCAGCAGCCTTCGACAGGGGGAAACTGCAGATACGCAGTATTTT.